The 28 T cell receptor beta chains presented below share a single source sample, sequenced in a study of T cells after yellow fever vaccination. TCRdb re-called the 5' RACE reads with MiXCR, one entry per CDR3 protein. The table has 40,000 to 50,000 distinct CDR3 sequences, more than 6% seen once; the top ten hold about 9.4%. The sequencing used PBMCs, either bulk or a sorted T-cell subset (CD4+, CD8+, memory, or dextramer-sorted; not recorded which), collected 45 days after the yellow fever booster vaccination. These receptor sequences come from a man aged 25 to 40 who received the YFV17D yellow fever vaccine.

V usage is TRBV20-1 and J usage is TRBJ2-3, with 10 nucleotides matching TRBD2. In germline, CDR1 is DFQATT, CDR2 SNEGSKA (reference sequence). CDR3 length: 16 residues. The V gene end was trimmed by 6 bases and the J gene end by 0 bases; junction bases not matched to a gene: 9. CDR3: CSASNSGRFSTDTQYF. The CDR3 DNA sequence: TGCAGTGCCTCGAATAGCGGGAGGTTTAGCACAGATACGCAGTATTTT.

Sample share makes this clonotype medium-sized. The chain has TRBV27 and TRBJ1-2, with 8 bases lining up with TRBD1. V trimming: 6 bases; J trimming: 4 bases; junction bases outside the gene matches: 7. Germline V CDR1 and CDR2: MNHEY, SMNVEV (reference sequence). CDR3 length equals 14 residues. CDR3 protein: CASRPGQVIYGYTF. DNA for the CDR3: TGTGCCAGCAGACCGGGACAGGTGATCTATGGCTACACCTTC.

J is TRBJ2-7 and V is TRBV5-1; D possibly corresponds to TRBD1 (5 bases). Trimming left V 1 base short and J 2 bases short, with 16 bases between. From germline, CDR1 is SGHRS and CDR2 YFSETQ. This CDR3 has 16 amino acids. For the CDR3, the DNA is TGCGCCAGCAGCTTGCCCGATAGGGGAAGACCCTACGAGCAGTACTTC. As protein: CASSLPDRGRPYEQYF.

The gene calls are TRBV29-1 and TRBJ2-1; tentative D call: TRBD2 (5 bases). Looked up from germline, CDR1 is SQVTM and CDR2 is ANQGSEA. This CDR3 has 16 residues. The germline V and J ends were trimmed by 0 bases and 0 bases, with 12 bases remaining between them. The CDR3 protein is CSVEEPGGRSYNEQFF. The CDR3 DNA is TGCAGCGTTGAAGAGCCGGGCGGGCGCTCCTACAATGAGCAGTTCTTC.

This clonotype was seen only a few times. The V call is TRBV19, the J call TRBJ1-5; TRBD1 is a possible D gene (6 bases). The CDR3 is 15 residues long. V dropped 3 bases and J dropped 3 bases, with 12 bases sitting between them. In germline, CDR1 is LNHDA, CDR2 SQIVND (reference sequence). The CDR3 DNA reads as TGTGCCAGTAGTATTTCCGGGGGGCACAATCAGCCCCAGCATTTT. The encoded protein is CASSISGGHNQPQHF.

Concerning this clonotype itself: At one end, the junction sequence differs from germline, possibly due to a read error. The chain is built from TRBV3-1 and TRBJ2-3; 7 bases agree with TRBD2. CDR3 size: 15 residues. In germline, CDR1 is LGHDT, CDR2 YNNKEL (reference sequence). CDR3 region: CACSQGGRGPDTQYF. The CDR3 region has the DNA TGTGCCTGCAGCCAAGGAGGGAGGGGCCCAGATACGCAGTATTTT.

The chain combines TRBV4-2 with TRBJ2-1; unclear D gene. The length of the CDR3 is 12 residues. V lost 0 bases and J 7 bases, leaving 4 bases between the germline ends. Germline assignment: CDR1 LGHNA and CDR2 YNFKEQ. CDR3 in DNA: TGTGCCAGCAGCCAAGATTGGAATGAGCAGTTCTTC. Encoded protein: CASSQDWNEQFF.

A few counts support this clonotype. The chain recombines TRBV18 with TRBJ1-2; no definite D call. Germline CDR1 reads KGHSH; CDR2 reads LQKENI. The CDR3 loop spans 14 amino acids. Between the trimmed V and J ends, which lost 1 base and 3 bases, there was a span of 9 bases. The CDR3 reads CASSPRDWDYGYTF. The CDR3 DNA is TGTGCCAGCTCACCACGGGATTGGGACTATGGCTACACCTTC.

The chain couples TRBV29-1 to TRBJ2-3; possible D gene TRBD2, 6 bases. The CDR3 length is 15 residues. CDR1 is SQVTM, CDR2 ANQGSEA, per germline. V lost 6 bases to trimming and J lost 2 bases, with 18 bases between them. The CDR3 DNA reads TGCAGCGTACGCCCCCTAGCGCCTACCACAGATACGCAGTATTTT. Its protein product is CSVRPLAPTTDTQYF.

This clonotype was seen only a few times. V and J are TRBV20-1 and TRBJ2-2; the match to TRBD2 covers 13 bases. The CDR3 runs 19 residues. After removal of 1 base from V and 4 bases from J, the junction contained 12 bases not matched to a gene. Germline lookup yields CDR1 DFQATT and CDR2 SNEGSKA (reference sequence). The DNA for the CDR3 is TGCAGTGCTAGAGGGACTAGCGGGAGCGCCGGGAGCCCCACCGGGGAGCTGTTTTTT. Translation: CSARGTSGSAGSPTGELFF.

This clonotype appeared many times. The chain joins TRBV13 to TRBJ2-7; D is unresolved. The CDR3 runs 14 residues. V lost 2 bases and J lost 3, with 11 bases in between. Germline CDR1 is PRHDT and CDR2 is FYEKMQ (reference sequence). The DNA for the CDR3 is TGTGCCAGCAGCTTACGGACGGTGAACTACGAGCAGTACTTC. Protein: CASSLRTVNYEQYF.

This clonotype was detected a few times. The rearrangement joins TRBV18 to TRBJ1-1; maybe TRBD1 (5 bases). CDR3 length equals 14 residues. Germline CDR1 KGHSH, CDR2 LQKENI. Trimming cost V 3 bases and J 4 bases, with 12 bases left between them. The CDR3 sequence is CASSPQGVVTEAFF. In DNA, the CDR3 is TGTGCCAGCTCACCGCAGGGAGTGGTCACTGAAGCTTTCTTT.

This clonotype showed up many times. The chain joins TRBV28 to TRBJ2-3, with D unresolved. V was trimmed by 5 bases and J by 2 bases, leaving 17 bases between them. CDR3 length: 16 amino acids. Germline V lookup: CDR1 MDHEN, CDR2 SYDVKM. Here the CDR3 DNA reads TGTGCCAGCAGTCAAGGGAACCTCTTCAACACAGATACGCAGTATTTT. Residues: CASSQGNLFNTDTQYF.

This clonotype was found a few times. The chain joins TRBV30 to TRBJ2-2; either TRBD1 or TRBD2 may supply D (5 bases each). The CDR3 totals 16 residues. The germline CDR1 and CDR2 sequences are GTSNPN and SVGIG (reference sequence). V lost 6 bases and J lost 4, with 21 bases in between. The CDR3 nucleotides are TGTGCCTGCCCCCCCCCTCGGGGCGGCCCCACCGGGGAGCTGTTTTTT. Translating it yields CACPPPRGGPTGELFF.

This clonotype was detected ten times or more. This chain connects TRBV10-3 to TRBJ2-5; TRBD2 matches 10 bases. CDR3 length: 13 residues. Looked up from germline, CDR1 is ENHRY and CDR2 is SYGVKD. V shed 6 bases and J 3 bases; nucleotides not matched to a gene: 1. The CDR3 loop is CAIRAGGKETQYF. CDR3 DNA: TGTGCCATCAGAGCGGGAGGGAAAGAGACCCAGTACTTC.

V usage is TRBV5-1 and J usage is TRBJ2-7; the match to TRBD1 covers 7 bases. In germline, CDR1 is SGHRS, CDR2 YFSETQ. The CDR3 is made up of 16 amino acids. Trimming at V came to 0 bases and at J to 2 bases, leaving 8 bases not matched to a gene. CDR3 in amino acids: CASSLVGGGDTYEQYF. The CDR3, as DNA: TGCGCCAGCAGCTTGGTAGGGGGCGGTGATACCTACGAGCAGTACTTC.

The chain employs TRBV29-1 and TRBJ1-2; no definite D call. Germline values: CDR1 SQVTM, CDR2 ANQGSEA. This CDR3 region has 10 residues. The V and J ends lost 5 bases and 5 bases respectively, with 6 bases between them. CDR3 nucleotides: TGCAGCGTTTGGACTTATGGCTACACCTTC. It encodes CSVWTYGYTF.

This clonotype was counted ten times or more. This chain uses TRBV29-1 with TRBJ1-2; tentatively, D is TRBD1 (6 bases). The CDR3 contains 13 residues. V lost 8 bases to trimming and J lost 0 bases, with 13 bases between them. Germline V gene data show CDR1 as SQVTM and CDR2 as ANQGSEA. In DNA form, the CDR3 reads TGCAGCACCGGGACAAACCCTAACTATGGCTACACCTTC. Encoded protein: CSTGTNPNYGYTF.

The chain links TRBV5-6 to TRBJ1-2; weak D call: TRBD1 (5 bases). Germline V gene lookup returns CDR1 SGHDT and CDR2 YYEEEE. The CDR3 extends over 15 amino acids. Trimming took off 0 bases at V and 0 bases at J, with 9 bases between the two ends. In DNA, the CDR3 is TGTGCCAGCAGCTTGGGGGGGACCCCTAACTATGGCTACACCTTC. This codes for CASSLGGTPNYGYTF.

This clonotype was found many times. V is TRBV20-1 and J is TRBJ2-1; TRBD2 aligns across 8 bases. V lost 3 bases to trimming and J lost 2 bases; unmatched junction nucleotides: 3. Per germline, CDR1 DFQATT and CDR2 SNEGSKA (reference sequence). The CDR3 is 14 residues long. CDR3 sequence: CSARDSGTYNEQFF. The CDR3 DNA follows: TGCAGTGCTAGGGATAGCGGGACCTACAATGAGCAGTTCTTC.

In this sample, this clonotype turned up many times. The genes are TRBV4-2 and TRBJ2-1; TRBD2 is a possible D gene (6 bases). The V gene's germline CDR1 is LGHNA and CDR2 YNFKEQ. The CDR3 extends over 14 amino acids. V was clipped by 5 bases and J by 4 bases, with 12 bases between them. The CDR3 region has the DNA TGTGCCAGCAGCGTGCCGGGACTTTACAATGAGCAGTTCTTC. Residues: CASSVPGLYNEQFF.

The chain links TRBV27 to TRBJ2-7; D perhaps matches TRBD2 (6 bases). With 5 bases removed from V and 8 bases from J, the gap between germline ends came to 13 bases. The CDR3 totals 12 residues. Germline V gene lookup returns CDR1 MNHEY and CDR2 SMNVEV (reference sequence). CDR3 in DNA: TGTGCCAGCAGTCTATTGGGGGGACAGCAGTACTTC. It is translated as CASSLLGGQQYF.

There are a few counts of this clonotype. The chain recombines TRBV10-2 with TRBJ2-7; D possibly corresponds to TRBD1 (6 bases). This CDR3 region has 13 residues. Germline V gene lookup returns CDR1 WSHSY and CDR2 SAAADI. The ends were cut back, 10 bases at V and 7 bases at J, with 20 bases in the middle. CDR3: CATGDRSPREQYF. CDR3 bases: TGCGCCACAGGAGACAGGTCGCCGAGAGAGCAGTACTTC.

This clonotype has ten or more counts. The chain uses TRBV5-1 and TRBJ2-5; 7 bases match TRBD1. The CDR3 has 14 residues. The junction had 5 bases not matched to a gene; V was cut back by 4 bases and J by 2 bases. The germline gives CDR1 SGHRS, CDR2 YFSETQ. Written as DNA, the CDR3 is TGCGCCAGCAGCGTAAACAGGGGACAAGAGACCCAGTACTTC. This translates into CASSVNRGQETQYF.

This clonotype has a count of ten or more. The chain uses TRBV7-2 and TRBJ2-3; 11 bases are shared with TRBD2. There are 14 residues in the CDR3. After removal of 5 bases from V and 5 bases from J, the junction contained 3 bases not matched to a gene. Germline V gene lookup returns CDR1 SGHTA and CDR2 FQGNSA. The CDR3 DNA reads as TGTGCCAGCAGCCCCGGACTAGCGGGAGATACGCAGTATTTT. Translation: CASSPGLAGDTQYF.

This clonotype showed up many times. The CDR3 region is CASSWTSYEQYF. CDR3 DNA: TGTGCCAGCAGTTGGACTAGCTACGAGCAGTACTTC. J is TRBJ2-7 and V is TRBV12-3 or TRBV12-4; 7 nucleotides align to TRBD2. Trimming removed 4 bases from V and 3 bases from J; junction bases left unmatched: 0. The CDR3 covers 12 residues.

This clonotype was seen many times. The V call is TRBV15, the J call TRBJ2-1, with 16 bases aligning to TRBD2. CDR3 size: 18 residues. V gave up 0 bases and J gave up 8 bases; unmatched junction bases: 7. Germline V lookup: CDR1 LNHNV, CDR2 YYDKDF (reference sequence). The CDR3 region has the DNA TGTGCCACCAGCAGAGAGGGACTAGCGGGAGGGAGTTGGGATGAGCAGTTCTTC. Its translation is CATSREGLAGGSWDEQFF.

There are many counts of this clonotype. The chain has TRBV2 and TRBJ2-1, with 10 positions matching TRBD2. The CDR3 runs 15 residues. Germline V gene lookup returns CDR1 SNHLY and CDR2 FYNNEI. The V and J ends lost 2 bases and 5 bases, in that order; junction bases with no gene match: 3. CDR3 residues: CASSEPSGRDNEQFF. In nucleotides, the CDR3 is TGTGCCAGCAGTGAACCTAGCGGGAGAGACAATGAGCAGTTCTTC.